Here is one T cell receptor beta chain with its context. As yet, its antigen is unknown. This specimen comes from a study of identical twins. Study-level findings and limits: Surplus twin overlap in beta out-of-frame sequences was less pronounced. Twin sharing of out-of-frame TCR alpha was underestimated by models in monozygotic pairs. There was an excess of low generation probability in the out-of-frame alpha sequences that twins shared.

MiXCR was run by TCRdb on the 5' RACE reads, yielding one entry per CDR3 protein. The data contain roughly 690,000 distinct CDR3 sequences, around 5.7% of them seen just once; the ten biggest clones take up around 2%. The sample consisted of naive T cells sorted from blood. The sequence was collected from a young man in good health.

The CDR3 loop is CASSYLTDQETQYF. DNA for the CDR3: TGTGCCAGCAGTTACCTCACAGATCAAGAGACCCAGTACTTC. This chain links TRBV6-5 with TRBJ2-5; D gene unclear. Germline CDR1 reads MNHEY; CDR2 reads SVGAGI. The CDR3 runs 14 residues. The germline V and J ends were trimmed by 2 bases and 2 bases, with 9 bases remaining between them.